This is a list of T cell receptor beta chains from one sample in a study of blood T cell repertoires in COVID-19. Using immunoSEQ multiplex PCR, the repertoire was profiled, and TCRdb retains in-frame clones only, with some absent. Of about 55,000 clones detected, roughly 87% appear once; the ten largest clones hold about 1.8%. Sequencing input: peripheral blood. These TCRs come from a woman aged 60-70 years with acute or convalescent COVID-19. The CDR3 runs from the conserved cysteine through the conserved F or W. A D gene is named only where the DNA matches it firmly. Size tells how often a clone was seen (once, few, many) or the class of an expanded clone, and some rows leave it out.

j_call	clone_size	d_call	v_call	cdr3_aa	cdr3_nt
TRBJ2-5	-	-	TRBV5-1	CASSLGYREETQYF	TGCGCCAGCAGCTTGGGCTACCGGGAAGAGACCCAGTACTTC
TRBJ2-2	-	TRBD2	TRBV27	CASSLSSGGTGELFF	TGTGCCAGCAGTTTATCTAGCGGGGGGACCGGGGAGCTGTTTTTT
TRBJ2-1	-	TRBD2	TRBV27	CASSRTSGENPQFF	TGTGCCAGCAGTCGTACTAGCGGGGAGAACCCGCAGTTCTTC
TRBJ1-2	-	TRBD1	TRBV27	CASSLSRDRGRDGYTF	TGTGCCAGCAGTTTATCCCGGGACAGGGGAAGAGACGGCTACACCTTC
TRBJ1-2	-	TRBD1	TRBV28	CASSLGQNYGYTF	TGTGCCAGCAGTTTGGGACAGAACTATGGCTACACCTTC
TRBJ1-2	few	TRBD1	TRBV7-9	CASSLGSSGGPNYGYTF	TGTGCCAGCAGCTTGGGTAGCTCAGGGGGCCCCAACTATGGCTACACCTTC
TRBJ2-1	-	TRBD2	TRBV19	CASSIPFGAGGPYEQFF	TGTGCCAGTAGTATCCCGTTCGGAGCGGGAGGGCCCTATGAGCAGTTCTTC
TRBJ1-1	-	TRBD1	TRBV28	CASRWTGNRNTEAFF	TGTGCCAGCCGATGGACAGGGAACCGGAACACTGAAGCTTTCTTT
TRBJ1-1	-	-	TRBV4-2	CASSQGTANTEAFF	TGTGCCAGCAGCCAAGGCACAGCGAACACTGAAGCTTTCTTT
TRBJ1-3	few	-	TRBV13	CASSSGRGSGNTIYF	TGTGCCAGCAGTTCCGGGCGGGGGAGCGGAAACACCATATATTTT
TRBJ2-7	-	TRBD1	TRBV7-6	CASSLGGTGLDEQYF	TGTGCCAGCAGCTTAGGAGGGACAGGGCTGGACGAGCAGTACTTC
TRBJ1-4	few	TRBD1	TRBV9	CASSGDRGSEKLFF	TGTGCCAGCAGCGGGGACAGGGGGAGTGAAAAACTGTTTTTT
TRBJ1-4	-	-	TRBV19	CASSMFRETNEKLFF	TGTGCCAGTAGTATGTTCCGGGAAACTAATGAAAAACTGTTTTTT
TRBJ2-4	once	TRBD1	TRBV5-6	CASSWGQLAKNIQYF	TGTGCCAGCAGCTGGGGACAGCTAGCCAAAAACATTCAGTACTTC
TRBJ2-7	-	TRBD2	TRBV6-5	CASSRTSGSYEQYF	TGTGCCAGCAGTCGGACTAGCGGATCCTACGAGCAGTACTTC
TRBJ1-2	-	TRBD1	TRBV30	CAWSTPGQSYGYTF	TGTGCCTGGAGTACCCCGGGACAGAGCTATGGCTACACCTTC
TRBJ1-5	-	TRBD1	TRBV28	CASSTGGSNQPQHF	TGTGCCAGCAGTACAGGGGGCAGCAATCAGCCCCAGCATTTT
TRBJ1-1	-	-	TRBV5-4	CASSAGHIFMNTEAFF	TGTGCCAGCAGCGCAGGACATATATTCATGAACACTGAAGCTTTCTTT
TRBJ1-2	-	-	TRBV12-3/TRBV12-4	CASSPKFYGYTF	TGTGCCAGCAGTCCTAAGTTTTATGGCTACACCTTC